The rows below give T cell receptor beta chains drawn from one sample of a study of blood T cell repertoires in COVID-19. Measured with immunoSEQ multiplex PCR; TCRdb has only the in-frame clones, and not every one. Of roughly 350,000 clones in the sample, approximately 87% were seen once. The sequencing sample was made of peripheral blood. The origin of the receptors is a woman aged 45-65 years with COVID-19, enrolled during active disease. Both conserved end residues are trimmed from each CDR3. Some rows have no size entry. The others give once, few or many, or a class for an expanded clone.

v_call: TRBV2
cdr3_length: 14
j_call: TRBJ1-6
clone_size: .
cdr3_aa: ASSIMGGASNSPLH

v_call: TRBV6-4
cdr3_length: 12
j_call: TRBJ1-5
clone_size: .
cdr3_aa: ASREFPSNQPQH

v_call: TRBV7-9
cdr3_length: 12
j_call: TRBJ2-1
clone_size: .
cdr3_aa: ASSVSGAYNEQF

v_call: TRBV30
cdr3_length: 11
j_call: TRBJ1-5
clone_size: .
cdr3_aa: AWKGQANQPQH

v_call: TRBV19
cdr3_length: 11
j_call: TRBJ2-3
clone_size: few
cdr3_aa: ASSATSADTQY

v_call: TRBV19
cdr3_length: 12
j_call: TRBJ1-4
clone_size: .
cdr3_aa: ASSMQGSNEKLF

v_call: TRBV7-3
cdr3_length: 13
j_call: TRBJ2-2
clone_size: .
cdr3_aa: ASSLLGQNTGELF

v_call: TRBV27
cdr3_length: 19
j_call: TRBJ1-1
clone_size: .
cdr3_aa: ASSLSFTTTARGWVQVEAF

v_call: TRBV19
cdr3_length: 13
j_call: TRBJ1-1
clone_size: .
cdr3_aa: ASSFQTLGNTEAF

v_call: TRBV6-5
cdr3_length: 13
j_call: TRBJ1-2
clone_size: .
cdr3_aa: ASMPQGQGVIGYT

v_call: TRBV11-3
cdr3_length: 17
j_call: TRBJ2-7
clone_size: .
cdr3_aa: ASSLRGGTSGRIANEQY

v_call: TRBV27
cdr3_length: 12
j_call: TRBJ1-1
clone_size: .
cdr3_aa: ASSRGQGDTEAF

v_call: TRBV30
cdr3_length: 12
j_call: TRBJ1-1
clone_size: .
cdr3_aa: AWSGSTRRGQAF

v_call: TRBV18
cdr3_length: 13
j_call: TRBJ2-1
clone_size: once
cdr3_aa: ASSRRDRGHNEQF

v_call: TRBV3-1/TRBV3-2
cdr3_length: 14
j_call: TRBJ2-1
clone_size: once
cdr3_aa: ASSPRALAGAGEQF

v_call: TRBV7-3
cdr3_length: 11
j_call: TRBJ2-7
clone_size: .
cdr3_aa: ASSFGGSYEQY

v_call: TRBV5-1
cdr3_length: 13
j_call: TRBJ2-2
clone_size: once
cdr3_aa: ASSLAGTETGELF

v_call: TRBV19
cdr3_length: 12
j_call: TRBJ1-2
clone_size: .
cdr3_aa: ASSQAGVAYGYT

v_call: TRBV27
cdr3_length: 14
j_call: TRBJ2-2
clone_size: .
cdr3_aa: ASSLWTSGYTGELF

v_call: TRBV18
cdr3_length: 12
j_call: TRBJ1-4
clone_size: .
cdr3_aa: ASSGGGAGEKLF

v_call: TRBV29-1
cdr3_length: 14
j_call: TRBJ2-2
clone_size: .
cdr3_aa: SVAVVWDSYTGELF

v_call: TRBV7-8
cdr3_length: 16
j_call: TRBJ1-1
clone_size: .
cdr3_aa: ASSLVRAGGSFYTEAF

v_call: TRBV7-2
cdr3_length: 13
j_call: TRBJ2-7
clone_size: .
cdr3_aa: ASSSLAAGGYEQY

v_call: TRBV6-5
cdr3_length: 11
j_call: TRBJ1-1
clone_size: .
cdr3_aa: ASSLGVATEAF

v_call: TRBV5-1
cdr3_length: 14
j_call: TRBJ1-1
clone_size: .
cdr3_aa: ASSPYSGTVNTEAF

v_call: TRBV5-1
cdr3_length: 13
j_call: TRBJ2-1
clone_size: .
cdr3_aa: ASSLDPSGRNEQF

v_call: TRBV7-9
cdr3_length: 12
j_call: TRBJ1-5
clone_size: .
cdr3_aa: ASSTGQGNQPQH

v_call: TRBV19
cdr3_length: 14
j_call: TRBJ2-7
clone_size: .
cdr3_aa: ASSPLGTGTSYEQY

v_call: TRBV3-1/TRBV3-2
cdr3_length: 16
j_call: TRBJ2-3
clone_size: .
cdr3_aa: ASSSRTSGVDSTDTQY

v_call: TRBV11-3
cdr3_length: 9
j_call: TRBJ1-1
clone_size: .
cdr3_aa: ASSLQEGAF

v_call: TRBV2
cdr3_length: 9
j_call: TRBJ2-1
clone_size: .
cdr3_aa: ASSASGEQF

v_call: TRBV5-1
cdr3_length: 12
j_call: TRBJ2-7
clone_size: .
cdr3_aa: ASGTAGPTYEQY

v_call: TRBV19
cdr3_length: 12
j_call: TRBJ1-1
clone_size: .
cdr3_aa: ASWTGDFGTEAF

v_call: TRBV18
cdr3_length: 13
j_call: TRBJ2-1
clone_size: .
cdr3_aa: ASSPRTSGLNEQF

v_call: TRBV20-1
cdr3_length: 12
j_call: TRBJ1-5
clone_size: .
cdr3_aa: SASRDRFNQPQH

v_call: TRBV30
cdr3_length: 12
j_call: TRBJ2-1
clone_size: .
cdr3_aa: AWRDTTNYNEQF